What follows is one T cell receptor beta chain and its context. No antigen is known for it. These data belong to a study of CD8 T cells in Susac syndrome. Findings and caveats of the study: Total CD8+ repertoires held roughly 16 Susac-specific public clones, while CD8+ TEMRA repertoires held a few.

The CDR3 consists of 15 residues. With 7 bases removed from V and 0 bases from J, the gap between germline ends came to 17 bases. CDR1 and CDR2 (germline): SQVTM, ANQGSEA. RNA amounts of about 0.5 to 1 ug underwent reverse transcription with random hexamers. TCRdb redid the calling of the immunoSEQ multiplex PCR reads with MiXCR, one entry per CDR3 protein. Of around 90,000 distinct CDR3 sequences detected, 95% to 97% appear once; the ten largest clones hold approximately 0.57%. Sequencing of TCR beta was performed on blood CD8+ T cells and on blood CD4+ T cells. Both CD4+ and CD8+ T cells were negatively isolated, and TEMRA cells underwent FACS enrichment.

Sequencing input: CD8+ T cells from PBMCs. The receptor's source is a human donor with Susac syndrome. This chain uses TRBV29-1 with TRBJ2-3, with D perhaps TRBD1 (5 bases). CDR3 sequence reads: CSAFSDISSTDTQYF. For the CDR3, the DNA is TGCAGCGCCTTCTCGGACATTTCAAGCACAGATACGCAGTATTTT.